This entry is about one T cell receptor beta chain. Germline CDR1 and CDR2: SGHDT and YYEEEE. The V gene lost 0 bases and the J gene lost 0 bases, with 7 bases spanning the gap. This CDR3 contains 15 residues. The data belong to a study of long-term antiretroviral therapy in people with HIV. Survey-level resolution applied to immunoSEQ assay v3.0. Clones were sequenced by immunoSEQ multiplex PCR, and TCRdb holds only the in-frame ones, with some missing. The sample has under 30,000 clones, 87% seen once. The clonotype was recovered from a middle-aged man with HIV. The chain links TRBV5-6 to TRBJ2-4; D is undetermined. Here the sequenced sample was unsorted PBMCs, taken 1.8 years before starting antiretroviral therapy. The CDR3 DNA follows: TGTGCCAGCAGCTTGGTTCGGCTAGCCAAAAACATTCAGTACTTC. Its protein is CASSLVRLAKNIQYF.